Shown below are 28 T cell receptor beta chains from a single sample sequenced in a study of Graves' ophthalmopathy and Graves' hyperthyroidism. RNA transcripts provided the template for amplifying TCR beta CDR3 regions. A first-round RT-PCR used HTBI primers, followed by a second-round multiplex PCR. TCRdb processed the multiplex PCR reads anew with MiXCR; each CDR3 protein has one entry. The sample lists about 700,000 distinct CDR3 sequences, 40% occurring once. The specimen sequenced was peripheral blood. These receptors were obtained from an adult man with Graves' ophthalmopathy.

The chain links TRBV11-1 to TRBJ2-7, with D hard to call. The germline V and J ends were trimmed by 5 bases and 1 base, with 6 bases remaining between them. Germline V gene data show CDR1 as SGHAT and CDR2 as FQDESV (reference sequence). CDR3 length equals 12 residues. The CDR3, as DNA: TGTGCCAGCAGCCACGAATCCTACGAGCAGTACTTC. Protein sequence: CASSHESYEQYF.

This clonotype was counted many times. V and J are TRBV25-1 and TRBJ2-2; weak D call: TRBD2 (7 bases). The CDR3 is 12 amino acids. Germline CDR1 reads MGHDK; CDR2 reads SYGVNS. The V end was cut by 8 bases, the J end by 6 bases, with 10 bases between. The CDR3 DNA follows: TGTGCCAGCCGAGGGGGGGCCGGGGAGCTGTTTTTT. Residues: CASRGGAGELFF. Filled out from reference TRBV25-1 and TRBJ2-2, the complete variable domain reads EADIYQTPRYLVIGTGKKITLECSQTMGHDKMYWYQQDPGMELHLIHYSYGVNSTEKGDLSSESTVSRIRTEHFPLTLESARPSHTSQYLCASRGGAGELFFGEGSRLTVL.

There are many counts of this clonotype. The chain combines TRBV29-1 with TRBJ1-6; D may be TRBD1 (5 bases). This CDR3 is 14 amino acids long. The germline V and J ends were trimmed by 7 bases and 0 bases, with 10 bases remaining between them. CDR1 and CDR2 from the germline V gene are SQVTM and ANQGSEA. CDR3 loop: CSARQSSYNSPLHF. CDR3 coding DNA: TGCAGCGCCAGACAGTCCTCCTATAATTCACCCCTCCACTTT.

Remarks on this clonotype: This could be a read error, since a much larger clone is one nucleotide away. The V gene is TRBV11-2, the J gene TRBJ2-7, with TRBD1 identical over 7 bases. This CDR3 has 12 residues. The V segment lost 5 bases and the J segment 6 bases; nucleotides outside the gene matches: 4. CDR1 SGHAT and CDR2 FQNNGV come from the germline V gene. The CDR3 nucleotides read TGTGCCAGCAGCCCCAGACAGGGCGAGCAGTACTTC. This gives the protein CASSPRQGEQYF.

V gene TRBV29-1 combines with J gene TRBJ1-2, with TRBD1 matching over 9 bases. This CDR3 is built from 11 residues. In germline, CDR1 is SQVTM, CDR2 ANQGSEA. V shed 7 bases, J shed 6 bases, and the junction held 3 bases outside the gene matches. The CDR3 loop reads CSGGQGHGYTF. The CDR3 DNA follows: TGCAGCGGTGGACAGGGGCATGGCTACACCTTC.

The chain couples TRBV5-5 to TRBJ1-1; the D gene is possibly TRBD1 (5 bases). CDR1 and CDR2 (germline): SGHKS, YYEKEE (reference sequence). The CDR3 has 13 amino acids. V shed 5 bases and J shed 5 bases, with 13 bases lying between them. The CDR3 nucleotides are TGTGCCAGCAGTTTTGAGGCAGGGACTGAAGCTTTCTTT. It codes for CASSFEAGTEAFF.

This clonotype was seen ten or more times. J is TRBJ1-6 and V is TRBV25-1; D not resolved. CDR1 is MGHDK and CDR2 is SYGVNS in the germline V gene. The CDR3 runs 16 residues. V lost 5 bases to trimming and J lost 7 bases, with 18 bases between them. CDR3 sequence (DNA): TGTGCCAGCAGTTCCCCTACAAGGGTCCGGAATTCACCCCTCCACTTT. This encodes CASSSPTRVRNSPLHF.

V is TRBV13 and J is TRBJ1-4, with a tentative D call TRBD1 (5 bases). Between the trimmed V and J ends, which lost 4 bases and 7 bases, there was a span of 19 bases. There are 16 residues in the CDR3. Germline lookup yields CDR1 PRHDT and CDR2 FYEKMQ (reference sequence). The CDR3 DNA reads TGTGCCAGCAGCTCAAGAACCGGGGGATGGAGTGAAAAACTGTTTTTT. Amino acid sequence: CASSSRTGGWSEKLFF.

The V gene is TRBV20-1, the J gene TRBJ1-1; TRBD1 matches at 7 bases. The V gene end was trimmed by 6 bases and the J gene end by 0 bases; junction bases not matched to a gene: 10. The germline CDR1 and CDR2 sequences are DFQATT and SNEGSKA (reference sequence). The CDR3 covers 15 residues. For the CDR3, the DNA is TGCAGTGCAGAAGATACAGGGGCTTTGAACACTGAAGCTTTCTTT. Translation: CSAEDTGALNTEAFF.

This clonotype has ten or more counts. The chain uses TRBV7-9 and TRBJ1-1, with D possibly being TRBD1 (5 bases). This CDR3 comprises 13 residues. Between the trimmed V and J ends, which lost 2 bases and 7 bases, there was a span of 11 bases. Germline lookup yields CDR1 SEHNR and CDR2 FQNEAQ (reference sequence). This chain's CDR3 is CASSLSGGGEAFF. The CDR3 nucleotides are TGTGCCAGCAGCTTAAGCGGGGGGGGTGAAGCTTTCTTT.

The chain combines TRBV20-1 with TRBJ2-5; 7 bases fit TRBD2. With V trimmed by 5 bases and J by 0 bases, 18 bases remained unmatched. The germline gives CDR1 DFQATT, CDR2 SNEGSKA (reference sequence). This CDR3 spans 18 amino acids. The CDR3 bases are TGCAGTGCTGCCCCTGTGGCGGCGGGGGTAACGTACCAAGAGACCCAGTACTTC. Encoded protein: CSAAPVAAGVTYQETQYF.

In its sample, this clonotype was seen many times. The V gene is TRBV19, the J gene TRBJ2-5; D remains ambiguous. Trimming shortened V by 9 bases and J by 2 bases, and 13 bases separated the two germline ends. The length of the CDR3 is 13 residues. The germline CDR1 and CDR2 sequences are LNHDA and SQIVND (reference sequence). The CDR3 nucleotides read TGTGCCAGCAGCAGGACGGTACAAGAGACCCAGTACTTC. It codes for CASSRTVQETQYF.

V usage is TRBV2 and J usage is TRBJ2-2, with a weak D call TRBD1 (5 bases). Germline CDR1 SNHLY, CDR2 FYNNEI. V dropped 7 bases and J dropped 6 bases, with 9 bases sitting between them. This CDR3 is built from 12 residues. Here the CDR3 DNA reads TGTGCCAGCAACAGGATCCCCGGGGAGCTGTTTTTT. Its protein is CASNRIPGELFF.

This clonotype was recorded at least ten times. J is TRBJ2-5 and V is TRBV19; 7 nucleotides agree with TRBD1. With V trimmed by 5 bases and J by 4 bases, 4 bases remained unmatched. The CDR3 has 13 residues. Germline V gives CDR1 LNHDA, CDR2 SQIVND (reference sequence). CDR3 amino acids: CASSSTGRETQYF. In DNA, the CDR3 is TGTGCCAGTAGTTCGACAGGGCGAGAGACCCAGTACTTC.

Worth noting for this clonotype: One junction end disagrees with the germline gene, perhaps due to a read error. V usage is TRBV5-1 and J usage is TRBJ1-4; TRBD1 agrees at 9 bases. This CDR3 spans 13 amino acids. In germline, CDR1 is SGHRS, CDR2 YFSETQ. The CDR3 nucleotides are TGTGCCAGCAGCATAGACAGGGGGGAAAAACTGTTTTTT. Encoded protein: CASSIDRGEKLFF.

This clonotype was detected only once. J is TRBJ2-2 and V is TRBV11-2; possibly TRBD1 for D (6 bases). Per the germline V gene, CDR1 is SGHAT and CDR2 is FQNNGV. V lost 1 base and J 6 bases, leaving 15 bases between the germline ends. This CDR3 region has 16 residues. The CDR3 DNA sequence: TGTGCCAGCAGCTTAGTCAAGGTGGGGGCGGCCGGGGAGCTGTTTTTT. Its protein product is CASSLVKVGAAGELFF.

The chain is built from TRBV14 and TRBJ1-5, with TRBD1 matching 7 bases. Germline V gives CDR1 SGHDN, CDR2 FVKESK. CDR3 length: 14 residues. V was pared by 5 bases and J by 2 bases, with 3 bases of the junction left unmatched. Here the CDR3 reads CASSTGDGNQPQHF. Here the CDR3 DNA reads TGTGCCAGCAGCACAGGGGATGGCAATCAGCCCCAGCATTTT. Variable domain in full (rest from reference TRBV14 and TRBJ1-5): EAGVTQFPSHSVIEKGQTVTLRCDPISGHDNLYWYRRVMGKEIKFLLHFVKESKQDESGMPNNRFLAERTGGTYSTLKVQPAELEDSGVYFCASSTGDGNQPQHFGDGTRLSIL.

A few counts support this clonotype. V gene TRBV6-5 combines with J gene TRBJ2-6, with D hard to call. CDR1 and CDR2 from the germline V gene are MNHEY and SVGAGI. The CDR3 sequence is 18 residues long. V shed 3 bases and J shed 2 bases, with 17 bases lying between them. CDR3 region: CASSYPPEQKAGANVLTF. The CDR3 coding sequence is TGTGCCAGCAGTTATCCTCCAGAGCAGAAAGCTGGGGCCAACGTCCTGACTTTC.

CDR3 coding DNA: TGTGCCAGCAGCTCATCCGGCCGGGACTCGGAGACCCAGTACTTC. Translating gives CASSSSGRDSETQYF. The chain employs TRBV2 and TRBJ2-5; D is perhaps TRBD2 (6 bases). This CDR3 contains 15 residues. Germline V gene data show CDR1 as SNHLY and CDR2 as FYNNEI. The V and J ends lost 6 bases and 5 bases respectively, with 19 bases between them.

The chain couples TRBV9 to TRBJ1-5; tentative D call: TRBD1 (5 bases). Per the germline V gene, CDR1 is SGDLS and CDR2 is YYNGEE. The CDR3 is made up of 14 amino acids. Trimming stripped 4 bases from V and 3 bases from J, with 11 bases between. The CDR3 sequence is CASSLDGHNQPQHF. In DNA form, the CDR3 reads TGTGCCAGCAGCCTCGACGGACACAATCAGCCCCAGCATTTT.

There are a few counts of this clonotype. This rearrangement joins TRBV24-1 to TRBJ2-3, with 7 bases identical to TRBD1. CDR3 length: 15 amino acids. Germline CDR1 KGHDR, CDR2 SFDVKD. The V gene end was trimmed by 4 bases and the J gene end by 3 bases; junction bases not matched to a gene: 6. The CDR3 DNA reads TGTGCCACCAGTGACCATCGACAGGGAACAGATACGCAGTATTTT. Translating it yields CATSDHRQGTDTQYF.

The CDR3 DNA is TGTGCCAGCAGTCCCCGGGCAGTTTCACCCCTCCACTTT. Protein sequence: CASSPRAVSPLHF. This chain connects TRBV2 to TRBJ1-6; unclear D gene. This CDR3 contains 13 residues. CDR1 SNHLY and CDR2 FYNNEI come from the germline V gene. Trimming took 5 bases from V and 9 from J, leaving 11 bases between them.

This clonotype was seen ten or more times. This chain joins TRBV7-9 and TRBJ1-1; D is undetermined. The CDR3 runs 13 residues. V was trimmed by 1 base and J by 4 bases, leaving 7 bases between them. CDR1 and CDR2 (germline): SEHNR, FQNEAQ (reference sequence). The CDR3 region is CASSLGYGTEAFF. The CDR3 region has the DNA TGTGCCAGCAGCTTAGGGTACGGCACTGAAGCTTTCTTT.

Note on this clonotype: A much larger clone lies a single base off, so this may be a read error. The chain combines TRBV2 with TRBJ1-4; D gene ambiguous. CDR1 and CDR2 (germline): SNHLY, FYNNEI. The CDR3 consists of 16 residues. This CDR3 is CASSELGRARGEKLLF. The CDR3 DNA reads as TGTGCCAGCAGTGAACTGGGGAGGGCCCGCGGGGAAAAACTGCTTTTT. Drawing the rest from reference TRBV2 and TRBJ1-4, the complete variable domain is EPEVTQTPSHQVTQMGQEVILRCVPISNHLYFYWYRQILGQKVEFLVSFYNNEISEKSEIFDDQFSVERPDGSNFTLKIRSTKLEDSAMYFCASSELGRARGEKLLFGSGTQLSVL.

Points on this clonotype: The junction departs from germline at one end; a sequencing error may be responsible. The V gene is TRBV10-3, the J gene TRBJ1-2; 8 bases match TRBD1. This CDR3 spans 14 amino acids. Germline V gives CDR1 ENHRY, CDR2 SYGVKD. CDR3 bases: TGTGCCAGCAGTCAGTCAGGGGGCGTACATGGCTACACCTTC. This encodes CASSQSGGVHGYTF.

This clonotype was recorded only once. J is TRBJ2-7 and V is TRBV7-2, with TRBD1 matching over 10 bases. Germline CDR1 is SGHTA and CDR2 is FQGNSA. The V segment lost 6 bases and the J segment 5 bases; nucleotides outside the gene matches: 4. This CDR3 has 13 amino acids. The CDR3 DNA is TGTGCCAGCAGAAAGACAGGGGGCGACGAGCAGTACTTC. This sequence encodes CASRKTGGDEQYF.

V gene TRBV11-1 combines with J gene TRBJ2-5; TRBD2 matches at 16 bases. The V and J ends lost 5 bases and 7 bases, in that order; junction bases with no gene match: 10. The CDR3 sequence is 17 residues long. Germline V lookup: CDR1 SGHAT, CDR2 FQDESV (reference sequence). The CDR3 sequence: CASSAGTSGGASGTQYF. The CDR3 DNA reads TGTGCCAGCAGCGCAGGGACTAGCGGGGGGGCCTCGGGGACCCAGTACTTC.

This clonotype came up many times. This sequence joins TRBV5-8 and TRBJ2-6; D is perhaps TRBD1 (6 bases). The CDR3 is 16 residues long. Between the trimmed V and J ends, which lost 4 bases and 2 bases, there was a span of 13 bases. Germline V gene lookup returns CDR1 SGHTS and CDR2 YDEGEE. The CDR3 DNA sequence: TGTGCCAGCAGCGCCAACAGGGACGCTGGGGCCAACGTCCTGACTTTC. It codes for CASSANRDAGANVLTF.